The clone carrying this TCR beta chain has more than one count but fewer than ten. The antigen remains unidentified. The second PCR ran about 6 to 12 cycles with a sample-barcoded 5' primer and J-beta primers. One entry per CDR3 protein results from TCRdb running MiXCR on the 5' RACE reads. The sample records 1.5 million to 2 million distinct CDR3 sequences, about 32% being singletons. The draw of peripheral blood yielded roughly 10 milliliters from each donor. The sample is drawn from a study of blood T cells in healthy people across ages. Notes on the study in general: Considered underestimates were the diversity estimates obtained from one million T cells. Versus aged donors, long-lived donors had higher diversity and more naive CD4+ cells.

Sequenced sample: blood. The source is a woman aged 25 to 39 in good health.

CDR3 loop: CASSLFGTGGYNEQFF. For the CDR3, the DNA is TGTGCCAGCAGCTTATTTGGGACAGGGGGGTACAATGAGCAGTTCTTC. The J gene is TRBJ2-1, the V gene TRBV7-2, with 11 bases identical to TRBD1. The junction had 4 bases not matched to a gene; V was cut back by 2 bases and J by 4 bases. The CDR3 is made up of 16 amino acids. Germline loops: CDR1 SGHTA, CDR2 FQGNSA.